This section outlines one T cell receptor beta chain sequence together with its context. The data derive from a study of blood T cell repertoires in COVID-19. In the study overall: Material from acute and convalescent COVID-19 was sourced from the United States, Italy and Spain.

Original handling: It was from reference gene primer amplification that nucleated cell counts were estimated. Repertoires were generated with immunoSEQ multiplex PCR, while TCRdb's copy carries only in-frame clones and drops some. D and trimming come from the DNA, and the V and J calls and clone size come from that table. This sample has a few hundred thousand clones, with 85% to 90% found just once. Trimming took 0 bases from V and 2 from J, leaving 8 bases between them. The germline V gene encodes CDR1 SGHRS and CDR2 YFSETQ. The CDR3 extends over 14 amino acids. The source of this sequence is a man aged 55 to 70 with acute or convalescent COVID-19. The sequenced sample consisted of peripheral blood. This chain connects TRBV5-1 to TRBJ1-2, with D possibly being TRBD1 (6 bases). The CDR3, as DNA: TGCGCCAGCAGCTTGGGGGACATCAACTATGGCTACACCTTC. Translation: CASSLGDINYGYTF.